This TCR beta chain was found in a study of T-cell reconstitution after alpha-beta-depleted transplantation in children. Using unique molecular identifiers, the investigators prepared the TCRbeta library. TCRdb reprocessed the PCR reads via MiXCR and lists one record per CDR3 protein. There are about 400,000 distinct CDR3 sequences in the sample; about 16% occur only once, and around 30% lies in the top ten. V lost 3 bases and J 6 bases, leaving 11 bases between the germline ends. The CDR3 is 14 residues long. This chain connects TRBV12-3 or TRBV12-4 to TRBJ1-4, with no clear D. This sequence originates from a boy under three years old who had a stem cell transplant for Wiskott-Aldrich syndrome, so the T cells may come from the graft donor. The source material was PBMCs, mostly from graft donor cells, sampled 360 days after TCRalphabeta/CD19-depleted stem cell transplant. CDR3 loop: CASSLSLGYEKLFF. The CDR3 DNA is TGTGCCAGCAGTTTGTCCCTGGGTTATGAAAAACTGTTTTTT.